The rows below give T cell receptor beta chains drawn from one sample of a study of early T cells in non-severe SARS-CoV-2 infection. MiXCR, run by TCRdb on the 5' RACE reads, gives a single entry per CDR3 protein. The sample lists more than 65,000 distinct CDR3 sequences; roughly 13% were seen once. Sequenced material: whole blood. The receptors originated from an adult who was a healthcare worker with PCR-confirmed SARS-CoV-2 infection or an uninfected control (not recorded which). Both conserved end residues are part of each CDR3.

J	V	CDR3
TRBJ1-1	TRBV10-3	CAISQKGNTEAFF
TRBJ2-7	TRBV4-1	CASSQLPGQGMSYEQYF
TRBJ2-3	TRBV27	CASRGHTDTQYF
TRBJ2-3	TRBV29-1	CSVGTSGGAADTQYF
TRBJ2-3	TRBV6-1	CASSERLAVDTQYF
TRBJ1-5	TRBV7-2	CASSPPGGPDQPQHF
TRBJ2-3	TRBV2	CASSPGNREADTQYF
TRBJ1-1	TRBV6-6	CASSFGEPTEAFF
TRBJ1-2	TRBV9	CASSAVPGGQGGYTF
TRBJ2-5	TRBV3-1	CASSLDLSGGQETQYF
TRBJ2-5	TRBV7-2	CASSPGLVGETQYF
TRBJ2-5	TRBV7-2	CASSPGLAGSIQETQYF
TRBJ1-1	TRBV6-2/TRBV6-3	CATQAGPTEAFF
TRBJ2-7	TRBV4-3	CASSQEAGTSPYEQYF
TRBJ2-1	TRBV9	CASSVGATGVDNEQFF
TRBJ1-1	TRBV4-2	CASSQESNRGKTEAFF
TRBJ2-5	TRBV5-1	CASSLAGGLVETQYF
TRBJ1-6	TRBV20-1	CSAEGQGSLYNSPLHF
TRBJ2-5	TRBV29-1	CSVEYTGPKETQYF
TRBJ1-1	TRBV6-6	CASSYSRQVEAFF
TRBJ2-1	TRBV9	CASSPEILNEQFF
TRBJ2-2	TRBV20-1	CSARDPSGGSNTGELFF
TRBJ1-5	TRBV27	CASRAGTGGHQPQHF
TRBJ2-3	TRBV6-1	CASSEIAGGTDTQYF
TRBJ2-1	TRBV14	CASSHIGEYNEQFF
TRBJ2-2	TRBV20-1	CSASRDRDTGELFF
TRBJ2-6	TRBV11-2	CASSSGHLSGANVLTF
TRBJ2-1	TRBV30	CAGMAGAGGSYNEQFF
TRBJ1-3	TRBV10-3	CAISLLGNTIYF
TRBJ1-1	TRBV7-9	CASSSNRNMNTEAFF
TRBJ2-7	TRBV11-2	CASSLLPGLAAGEQYF
TRBJ2-1	TRBV18	CASSRVPRDNFHEQFF
TRBJ2-2	TRBV2	CASSADGGAGGELFF
TRBJ1-1	TRBV24-1	CATSDLRGGTVLLAFF
TRBJ1-6	TRBV6-5	CASSNGGGSWNSPLHF
TRBJ1-1	TRBV5-4	CASSLDGRGTEAFF
TRBJ1-3	TRBV6-6	CASSNPTGSSGNTIYF
TRBJ1-1	TRBV12-3/TRBV12-4	CASAANTEAFF
TRBJ2-7	TRBV12-3/TRBV12-4	CASRPDSFYEQYF
TRBJ2-2	TRBV6-2/TRBV6-3	CASSYRTRTPPTGELFF
TRBJ2-1	TRBV12-3/TRBV12-4	CASSYLGSGRGEQFF